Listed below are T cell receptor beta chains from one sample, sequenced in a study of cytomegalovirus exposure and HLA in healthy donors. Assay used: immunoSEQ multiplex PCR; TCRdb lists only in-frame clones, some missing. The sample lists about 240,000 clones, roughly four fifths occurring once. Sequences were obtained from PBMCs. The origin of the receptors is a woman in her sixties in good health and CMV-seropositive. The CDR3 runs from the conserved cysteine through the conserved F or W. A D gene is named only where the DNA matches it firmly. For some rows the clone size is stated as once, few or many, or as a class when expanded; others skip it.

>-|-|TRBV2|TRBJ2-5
TGTGCCAGCAGTGTAGAGGAGACCCAGTACTTC
CASSVEETQYF
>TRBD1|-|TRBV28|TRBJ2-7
TGTGCCAGCAGTTTACGGGGACAGGGAGTCGACGAGCAGTACTTC
CASSLRGQGVDEQYF
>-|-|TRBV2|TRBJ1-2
TGTGCCAGCAGACCTGGACAGTTCCCGTATGGCTACACCTTC
CASRPGQFPYGYTF
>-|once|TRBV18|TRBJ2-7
TGTGCCAGCTCACGAACGGGACTCAGCTACGAGCAGTACTTC
CASSRTGLSYEQYF
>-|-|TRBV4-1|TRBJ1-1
TGCGCCAGCAGCGACGAAGTGAGGGGGGGTCCTGAAGCTTTCTTT
CASSDEVRGGPEAFF
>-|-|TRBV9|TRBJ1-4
TGTGCCAGCAGCGTTGGTCAGGGGTATGAAAAACTGTTTTTT
CASSVGQGYEKLFF
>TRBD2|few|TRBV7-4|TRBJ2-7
TGTGCCAGCAGCTTGGAAGCGGGGCGCTACGAGCAGTACTTC
CASSLEAGRYEQYF
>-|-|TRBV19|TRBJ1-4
TGTGCCAGTAGTATCCGTGAAAAACTGTTTTTT
CASSIREKLFF
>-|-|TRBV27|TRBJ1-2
TGTGCCAGCAGTTTATCGGCCGCCAGGGTAGGCTACACCTTC
CASSLSAARVGYTF
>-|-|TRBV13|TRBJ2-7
TGTGCCAGCAGCGTAGTAGGCGCCAGGGTATCCCCCGGAGGGGAGCAGTACTTC
CASSVVGARVSPGGEQYF
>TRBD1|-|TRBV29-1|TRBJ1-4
TGCAGCGTTGAAGAACGGGACAGGGGGGATGAAAAACTGTTTTTT
CSVEERDRGDEKLFF
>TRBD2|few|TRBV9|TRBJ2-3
TGTGCCAGCAGCGTACATAGCGGGAGCACAGATACGCAGTATTTT
CASSVHSGSTDTQYF
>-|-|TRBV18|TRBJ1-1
TGTGCCAGCTCAAAGACTGGTGAAGCTTTCTTT
CASSKTGEAFF
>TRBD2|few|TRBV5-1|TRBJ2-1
TGCGCCAGCAGCTTGCGAACTAGCGGGTCCAATGAGCAGTTCTTC
CASSLRTSGSNEQFF
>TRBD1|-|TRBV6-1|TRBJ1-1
TGTGCCAGCAGTGAACAGGGGGCTTGGAATACTGAAGCTTTCTTT
CASSEQGAWNTEAFF
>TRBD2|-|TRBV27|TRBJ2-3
TGTGCCAGCAGTTTAAGAGGACTAGCGGGTCCCACAGATACGCAGTATTTT
CASSLRGLAGPTDTQYF
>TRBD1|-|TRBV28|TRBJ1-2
TGTGCCAGCGACAGGGGAAACTATGGCTACACCTTC
CASDRGNYGYTF
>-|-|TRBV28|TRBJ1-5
TGTGCCAGCAGTTCCGTCCGGGGCAATCAGCCCCAGCATTTT
CASSSVRGNQPQHF
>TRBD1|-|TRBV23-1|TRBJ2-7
TGCGCCAGCAGTCAACCACTCCGGGACAGGGAGTCCTACGAGCAGTACTTC
CASSQPLRDRESYEQYF
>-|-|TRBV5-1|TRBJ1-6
TGCGCCAGCAGCCCCGGGGAGTCACCCCTCCACTTT
CASSPGESPLHF
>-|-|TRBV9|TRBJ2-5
TGTGCCAGCAGCGACCCAGGAGGACAAGAGACCCAGTACTTC
CASSDPGGQETQYF
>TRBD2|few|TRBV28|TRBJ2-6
TGTGCCAGCAAAATGACTAGCGGGACTGGGGCCAACGTCCTGACTTTC
CASKMTSGTGANVLTF
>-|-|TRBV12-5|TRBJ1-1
TGTGCTAGTGGTTTGTTCGGGACACGGCCGTGGACTGAAGCTTTCTTT
CASGLFGTRPWTEAFF
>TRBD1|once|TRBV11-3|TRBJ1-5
TGTGCCAGCAGCCCCGGGACAGGGTACCTTTATAGCAATCAGCCCCAGCATTTT
CASSPGTGYLYSNQPQHF
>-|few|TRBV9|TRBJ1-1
TGTGCCAGCTCCCCCCAATCGGGCACTGAAGCTTTCTTT
CASSPQSGTEAFF
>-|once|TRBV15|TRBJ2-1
TGTGCCACCAGCAGAGGTGCAGACAATGAGCAGTTCTTC
CATSRGADNEQFF
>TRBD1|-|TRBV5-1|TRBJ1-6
TGCGCCAGCAGCTTGGTGGGACAGACGGAACTTTTATATAATTCACCCCTCCACTTT
CASSLVGQTELLYNSPLHF
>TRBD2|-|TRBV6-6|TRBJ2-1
TGTGCCAGCAGTGGACCGGGACTAGCGGCCAATGAGCAGTTCTTC
CASSGPGLAANEQFF
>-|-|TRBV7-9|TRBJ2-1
TGTGCCAGCAGCTTAAACAGTTTAAATGAGCAGTTCTTC
CASSLNSLNEQFF
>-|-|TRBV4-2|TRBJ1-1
TGTGCCAGCAGCCAAGGACGACAGGTCAGGGGTGAAGCTTTCTTT
CASSQGRQVRGEAFF
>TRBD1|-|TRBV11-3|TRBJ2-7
TGTGCCAGCAGCCAGGACAGGGGGGGCTACGAGCAGTACTTC
CASSQDRGGYEQYF
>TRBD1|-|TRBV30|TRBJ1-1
TGTGCCTGGAACCTACAGGGGGTTGGTACTGAAGCTTTCTTT
CAWNLQGVGTEAFF
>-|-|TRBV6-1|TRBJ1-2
TGTGCCAGCAGTGGGACAGTCTATGCCTACACCTTC
CASSGTVYAYTF
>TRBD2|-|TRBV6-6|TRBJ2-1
TGTGCCAGCAAGACTAGCTTAGAGCAGTTCTTC
CASKTSLEQFF
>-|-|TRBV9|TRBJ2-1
TGTGCCAGCAGCGTAGCAGGTAGCGGAACCTACAATGAGCAGTTCTTC
CASSVAGSGTYNEQFF
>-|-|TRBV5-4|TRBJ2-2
TGTGCCAGCAGCTTGGCGGGAGACTTGAACACCGGGGAGCTGTTTTTT
CASSLAGDLNTGELFF
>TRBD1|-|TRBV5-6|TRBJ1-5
TGTGCCAGCAGCTTAACAGGGGCCATCTATAGCAATCAGCCCCAGCATTTT
CASSLTGAIYSNQPQHF
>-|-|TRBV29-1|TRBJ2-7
TGCAGCGTTAGATTTAGAGGTAGTATTGAGCAGTACTTC
CSVRFRGSIEQYF
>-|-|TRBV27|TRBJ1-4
TGTGCCAGCAGCATGAATTCAGGGGTTAATGAAAAACTGTTTTTT
CASSMNSGVNEKLFF
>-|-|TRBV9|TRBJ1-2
TGTGCCAGCAGCGTAGAAGCAGGGAGGGGTTATGGCTACACCTTC
CASSVEAGRGYGYTF
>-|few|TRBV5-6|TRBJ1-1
TGTGCCAGCAGCTTGGGAGAGGGTATGAACACTGAAGCTTTCTTT
CASSLGEGMNTEAFF
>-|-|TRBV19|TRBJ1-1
TGTGCCAGTAGGACAGTGAACACTGAAGCTTTCTTT
CASRTVNTEAFF
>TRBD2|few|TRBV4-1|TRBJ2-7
TGCGCCAGCAGCCAAGTTACGAGACTAGCTTCCGAGCAGTACTTC
CASSQVTRLASEQYF
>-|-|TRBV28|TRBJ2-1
TGTGCCAGCAGCAGCGCAGGGTGGAATGAGCAGTTCTTC
CASSSAGWNEQFF
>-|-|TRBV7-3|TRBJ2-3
TGTGCCAGCAGCTTCTCCGGTACCAACACAGATACGCAGTATTTT
CASSFSGTNTDTQYF
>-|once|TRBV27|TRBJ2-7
TGTGCCACCGGACATACCGTTTACGAGCAGTACTTC
CATGHTVYEQYF
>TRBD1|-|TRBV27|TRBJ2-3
TGTGCCAGCAGTGGCGGGACAGGGGGCTTATATACGCAGTATTTT
CASSGGTGGLYTQYF
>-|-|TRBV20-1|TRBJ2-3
TGCAGTGCTAGAGTAGCGGAGACGCAGTATTTT
CSARVAETQYF
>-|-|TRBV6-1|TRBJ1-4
TGTGCCAGCATGAGACAGCATAATGAAAAACTGTTTTTT
CASMRQHNEKLFF
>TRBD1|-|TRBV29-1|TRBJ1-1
TGCAGCGTTGAAGATCTGCAGGGGGGAGCTTTCTTT
CSVEDLQGGAFF
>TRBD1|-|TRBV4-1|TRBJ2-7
TGCGCCAGCAGCCAGGGCCCGGGACAGGGGTACGAGCAGTACTTC
CASSQGPGQGYEQYF
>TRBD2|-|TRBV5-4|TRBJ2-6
TGTGCCAGCACCTTAGCGGGCTCTGGGGCCAACGTCCTGACTTTC
CASTLAGSGANVLTF
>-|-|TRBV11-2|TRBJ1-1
TGTGCCAGCAACGAACAGGCGGGGCCAACCTACACTGAAGCTTTCTTT
CASNEQAGPTYTEAFF
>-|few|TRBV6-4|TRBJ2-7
TGTGCCAGTAGTGGGGAGAGGCATCCCTACGAGCAGTACTTC
CASSGERHPYEQYF
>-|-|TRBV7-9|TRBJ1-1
TGTGCCAGCAGCTTTTCCCCCCCCGGGGCTGAAGCTTTCTTT
CASSFSPPGAEAFF
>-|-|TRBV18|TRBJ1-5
TGTGCCAGCTCCCCGGGGGGCGATCAGCCCCAGCATTTT
CASSPGGDQPQHF
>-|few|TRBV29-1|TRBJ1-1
TGCAGCGTTGAAGGTGCGGTTAAAACTGAAGCTTTCTTT
CSVEGAVKTEAFF
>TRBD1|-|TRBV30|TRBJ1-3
TGTGCCTGGAGTGTGGACAGGATCCTCTCTGGAAACACCATATATTTT
CAWSVDRILSGNTIYF
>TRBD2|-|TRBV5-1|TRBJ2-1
TGCGCCAGCAGCTTGGGGACTAGCGGGGTACCCTACAATGAGCAGTTCTTC
CASSLGTSGVPYNEQFF
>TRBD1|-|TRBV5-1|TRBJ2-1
TGCGCCAGCAGCAACCGGGACAGGGGGCGGAATGAGCAGTTCTTC
CASSNRDRGRNEQFF